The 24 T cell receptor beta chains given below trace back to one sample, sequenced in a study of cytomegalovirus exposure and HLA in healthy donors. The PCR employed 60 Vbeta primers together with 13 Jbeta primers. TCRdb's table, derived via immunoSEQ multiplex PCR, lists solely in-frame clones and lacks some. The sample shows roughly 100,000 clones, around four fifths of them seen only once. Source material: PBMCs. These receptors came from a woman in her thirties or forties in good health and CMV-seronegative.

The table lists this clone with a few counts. The chain's CDR3 is CASSSPGASMNTEAFF. The CDR3 DNA reads TGTGCCAGCAGCTCCCCAGGGGCCTCCATGAACACTGAAGCTTTCTTT. The chain is built from TRBV5-4 and TRBJ1-1, with a possible D match to TRBD1 (6 bases). Germline assignment: CDR1 SGHNT and CDR2 YYREEE (reference sequence). The CDR3 is made up of 16 amino acids. V was shortened by 3 bases and J by 0 bases, with 15 bases between the two germline ends.

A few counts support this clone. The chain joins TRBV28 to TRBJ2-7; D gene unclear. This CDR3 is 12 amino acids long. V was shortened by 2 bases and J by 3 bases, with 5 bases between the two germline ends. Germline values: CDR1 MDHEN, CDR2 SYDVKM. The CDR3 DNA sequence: TGTGCCAGCAGTTTAACTCTCTACGAGCAGTACTTC. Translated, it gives CASSLTLYEQYF.

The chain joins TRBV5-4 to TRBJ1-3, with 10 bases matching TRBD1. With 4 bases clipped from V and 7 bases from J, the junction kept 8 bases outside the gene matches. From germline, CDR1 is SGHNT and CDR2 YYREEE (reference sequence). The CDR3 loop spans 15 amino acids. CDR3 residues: CASSSATGGWNTIYF. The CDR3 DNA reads TGTGCCAGCAGCAGCGCGACAGGGGGCTGGAACACCATATATTTT.

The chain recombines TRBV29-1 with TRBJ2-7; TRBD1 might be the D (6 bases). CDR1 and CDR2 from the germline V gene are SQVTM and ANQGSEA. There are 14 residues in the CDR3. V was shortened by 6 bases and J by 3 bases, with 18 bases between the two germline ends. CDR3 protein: CSVVTPGHFYEQYF. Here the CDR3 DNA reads TGCAGCGTAGTGACCCCGGGACACTTCTACGAGCAGTACTTC.

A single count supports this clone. Here the CDR3 reads CASSLDPLGTARSYNEQFF. CDR3 nucleotide sequence: TGTGCCAGCAGCTTAGATCCCCTCGGGACTGCACGCTCCTACAATGAGCAGTTCTTC. V is TRBV11-2 and J is TRBJ2-1; D may be TRBD2 (6 bases). The length of the CDR3 is 19 residues. Deletions cut 0 bases from V and 0 bases from J, with 18 bases between. From germline, CDR1 is SGHAT and CDR2 FQNNGV.

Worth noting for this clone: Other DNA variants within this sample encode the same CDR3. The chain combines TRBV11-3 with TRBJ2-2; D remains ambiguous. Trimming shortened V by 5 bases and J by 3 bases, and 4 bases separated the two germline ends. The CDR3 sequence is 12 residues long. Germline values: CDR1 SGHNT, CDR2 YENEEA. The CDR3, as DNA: TGTGCCAGCAGCCTCCACACCGGGGAGCTGTTTTTT. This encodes CASSLHTGELFF. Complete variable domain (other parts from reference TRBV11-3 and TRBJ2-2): EAGVVQSPRYKIIEKKQPVAFWCNPISGHNTLYWYLQNLGQGPELLIRYENEEAVDDSQLPKDRFSAERLKGVDSTLKIQPAELGDSAVYLCASSLHTGELFFGEGSRLTVL.

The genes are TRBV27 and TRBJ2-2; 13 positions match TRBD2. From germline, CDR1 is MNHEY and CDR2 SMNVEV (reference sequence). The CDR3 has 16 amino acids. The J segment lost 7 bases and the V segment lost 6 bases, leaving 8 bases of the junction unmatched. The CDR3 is CASRRLAGGPFGELFF. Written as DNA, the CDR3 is TGTGCCAGCAGAAGACTAGCGGGAGGCCCCTTCGGGGAGCTGTTTTTT.

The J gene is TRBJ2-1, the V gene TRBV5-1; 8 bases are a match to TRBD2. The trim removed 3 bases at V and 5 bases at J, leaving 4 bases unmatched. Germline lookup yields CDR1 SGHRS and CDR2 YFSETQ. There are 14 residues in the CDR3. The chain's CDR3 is CASSYSGVHNEQFF. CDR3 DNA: TGCGCCAGCAGCTATAGCGGGGTTCACAATGAGCAGTTCTTC.

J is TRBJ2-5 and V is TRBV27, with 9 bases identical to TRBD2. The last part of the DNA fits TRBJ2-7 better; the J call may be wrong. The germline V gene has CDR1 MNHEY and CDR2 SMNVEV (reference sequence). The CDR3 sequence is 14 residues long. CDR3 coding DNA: TGTGCCAGCAGTTTTCTAGCGGGATCGGACGAGCAGTACTTC. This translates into CASSFLAGSDEQYF.

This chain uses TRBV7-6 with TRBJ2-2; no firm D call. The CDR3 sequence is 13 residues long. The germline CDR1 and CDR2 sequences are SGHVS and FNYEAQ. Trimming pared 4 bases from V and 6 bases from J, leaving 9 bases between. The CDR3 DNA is TGTGCCAGCAGCTCCCCCCCCGCCGGGGAGCTGTTTTTT. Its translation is CASSSPPAGELFF.

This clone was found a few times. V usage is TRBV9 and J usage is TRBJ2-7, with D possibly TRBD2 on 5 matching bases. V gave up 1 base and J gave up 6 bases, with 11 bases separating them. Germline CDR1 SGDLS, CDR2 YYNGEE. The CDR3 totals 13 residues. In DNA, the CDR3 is TGTGCCAGCAGCGTAAGCGGCGTGGGCGAGCAGTACTTC. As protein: CASSVSGVGEQYF.

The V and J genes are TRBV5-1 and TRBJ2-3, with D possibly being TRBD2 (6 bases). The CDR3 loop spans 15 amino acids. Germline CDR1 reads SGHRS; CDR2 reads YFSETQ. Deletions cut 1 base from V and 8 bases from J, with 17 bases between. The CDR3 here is CASSLSYGSEGTQYF. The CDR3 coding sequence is TGCGCCAGCAGCTTGAGTTACGGGAGTGAAGGTACGCAGTATTTT.

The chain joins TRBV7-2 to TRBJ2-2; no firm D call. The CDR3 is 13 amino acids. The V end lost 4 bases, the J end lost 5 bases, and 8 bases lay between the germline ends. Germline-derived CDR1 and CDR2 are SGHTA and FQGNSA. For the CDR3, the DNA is TGTGCCAGCAGCTCGACACGTACCGGGGAGCTGTTTTTT. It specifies CASSSTRTGELFF.

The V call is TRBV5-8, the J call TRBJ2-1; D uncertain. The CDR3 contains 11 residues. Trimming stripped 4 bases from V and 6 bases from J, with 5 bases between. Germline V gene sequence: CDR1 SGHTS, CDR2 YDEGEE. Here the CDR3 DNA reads TGTGCCAGCAGCAACATCAATGAGCAGTTCTTC. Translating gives CASSNINEQFF.

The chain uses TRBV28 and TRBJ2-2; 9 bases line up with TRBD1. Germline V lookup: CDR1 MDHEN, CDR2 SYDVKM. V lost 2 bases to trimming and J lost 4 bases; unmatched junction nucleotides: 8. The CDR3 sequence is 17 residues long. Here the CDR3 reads CASSLTYGQGITGELFF. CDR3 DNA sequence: TGTGCCAGCAGTTTAACCTACGGACAGGGGATCACCGGGGAGCTGTTTTTT.

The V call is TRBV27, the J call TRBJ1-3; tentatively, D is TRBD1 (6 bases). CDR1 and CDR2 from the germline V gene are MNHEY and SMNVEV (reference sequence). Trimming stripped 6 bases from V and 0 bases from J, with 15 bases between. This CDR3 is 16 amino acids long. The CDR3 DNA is TGTGCCAGCAGGAGGGGGGGGGCCAGCTCTGGAAACACCATATATTTT. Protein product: CASRRGGASSGNTIYF.

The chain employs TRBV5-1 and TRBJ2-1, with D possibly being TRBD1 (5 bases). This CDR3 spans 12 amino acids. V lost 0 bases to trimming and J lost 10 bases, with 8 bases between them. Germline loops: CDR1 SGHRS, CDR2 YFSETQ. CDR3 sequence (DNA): TGCGCCAGCAGCTTGGCCTACAGGGAGCAGTTCTTC. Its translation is CASSLAYREQFF.

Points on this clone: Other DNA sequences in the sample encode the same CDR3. The CDR3 reads CSVVGTGGELFF. The CDR3 DNA reads TGCAGCGTTGTTGGGACTGGCGGGGAGCTGTTTTTT. The chain combines TRBV29-1 with TRBJ2-2, with D maybe TRBD2 (6 bases). The CDR3 is 12 residues long. Trimming removed 4 bases at V and 7 bases at J, with 10 bases between. CDR1 and CDR2 (germline): SQVTM, ANQGSEA.

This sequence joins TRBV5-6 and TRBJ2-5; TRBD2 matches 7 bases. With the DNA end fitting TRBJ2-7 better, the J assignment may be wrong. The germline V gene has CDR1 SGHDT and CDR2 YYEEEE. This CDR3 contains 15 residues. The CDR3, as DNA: TGTGCCAGCATAAAAATCCGGGACTATAACTACGAGCAGTACTTC. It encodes CASIKIRDYNYEQYF.

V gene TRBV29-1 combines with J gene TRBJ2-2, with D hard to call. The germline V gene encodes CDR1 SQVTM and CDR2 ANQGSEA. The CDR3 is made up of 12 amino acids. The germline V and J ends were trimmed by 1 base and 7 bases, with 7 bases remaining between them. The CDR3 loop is CSVEGGYGELFF. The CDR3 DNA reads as TGCAGCGTTGAAGGAGGATACGGGGAGCTGTTTTTT.

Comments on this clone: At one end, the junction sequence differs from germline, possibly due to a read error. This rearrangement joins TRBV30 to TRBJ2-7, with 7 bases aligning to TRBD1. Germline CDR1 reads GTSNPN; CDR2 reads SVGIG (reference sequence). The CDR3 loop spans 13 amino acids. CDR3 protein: CAWSVNRGYGQYF. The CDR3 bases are TGTGCCTGGAGCGTAAACAGGGGTTACGGGCAGTACTTC.

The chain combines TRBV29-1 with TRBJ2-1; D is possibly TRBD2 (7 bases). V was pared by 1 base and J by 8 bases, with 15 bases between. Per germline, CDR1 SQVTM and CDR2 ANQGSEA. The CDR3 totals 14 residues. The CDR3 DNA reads TGCAGCGTTGAAGGGGAGGGGGGACGAGATGAGCAGTTCTTC. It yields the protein CSVEGEGGRDEQFF.

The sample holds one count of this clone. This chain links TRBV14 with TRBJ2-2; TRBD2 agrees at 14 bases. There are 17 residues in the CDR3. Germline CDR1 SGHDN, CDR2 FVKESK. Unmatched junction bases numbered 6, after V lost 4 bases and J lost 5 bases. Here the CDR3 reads CASSPYGTSGRTGELFF. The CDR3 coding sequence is TGTGCCAGCAGCCCTTATGGGACTAGCGGGAGAACCGGGGAGCTGTTTTTT.

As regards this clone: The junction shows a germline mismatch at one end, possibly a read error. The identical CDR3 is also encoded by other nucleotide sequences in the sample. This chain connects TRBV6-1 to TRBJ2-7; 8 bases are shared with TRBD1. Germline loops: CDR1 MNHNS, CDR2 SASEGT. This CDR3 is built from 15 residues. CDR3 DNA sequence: TGCGCCAGCCTATGGGGGACAGGCGAATCCTACGAGCAGTACTTC. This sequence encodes CASLWGTGESYEQYF.